The present T cell receptor (beta chain) was sequenced within a study of technical replicates of blood from four donors. The data were produced by immunoSEQ multiplex PCR, yet TCRdb's version contains in-frame clones alone and is incomplete. Altogether about 80,000 clones are present, 95% to 98% being singletons, with the ten largest covering less than 0.2%. The CDR3 sequence is 14 residues long. The V end lost 5 bases, the J end lost 3 bases, and 15 bases lay between the germline ends. Looked up from germline, CDR1 is SGHKS and CDR2 is YYEKEE (reference sequence). The J gene is TRBJ2-7, the V gene TRBV5-5; possibly TRBD1 for D (5 bases). Sequencing was done on a sample of T cells isolated from PBMCs. This receptor was obtained from a human donor in good health. This chain's CDR3 is CASRERGRDYEQYF. CDR3 nucleotide sequence: TGTGCCAGCAGAGAAAGGGGCAGGGACTACGAGCAGTACTTC.